This TCR beta chain was documented in a study of cytomegalovirus exposure and HLA in healthy donors. Study at large: Researchers found that more than 70% of under 450 genotyped donors fell within the Caucasian-associated ancestry cluster.

Trimming removed 6 bases from V and 6 bases from J; junction bases left unmatched: 8. The CDR3 runs to 14 residues. CDR1 is MNHEY, CDR2 SMNVEV, per germline (reference sequence). With respect to this clone: Its target is unknown.

Findings and caveats of the study: The later analysis indicated that the majority of CMV-associated TCR beta chains appeared HLA-restricted. Using the classifier, cytomegalovirus status was reportedly diagnosed with high specificity and sensitivity.

The PCR ran on 60 Vbeta and 13 Jbeta primers. The protocol was immunoSEQ multiplex PCR, while the TCRdb copy is restricted to in-frame clones and leaves out a portion. Here the sample spans approximately 140,000 clones, over 60% being singletons. Sequencing was done on a sample of PBMCs. This rearrangement joins TRBV27 to TRBJ2-5; 9 bases match TRBD2. The sequence was obtained from a woman in her sixties in good health and CMV-seronegative. The CDR3 loop is CASRSSGVGKTQYF. The CDR3 bases are TGTGCCAGCAGGTCTAGCGGGGTCGGAAAGACCCAGTACTTC.